This T cell receptor beta chain was documented in a study of T cell clonotyping in hematopoietic cell transplantation. Points from the study as a whole: Higher Inverse Simpson Index values in graft donor and pretransplant recipient predicted broader posttransplant TCR diversity. Without cell sorting, CD4 versus CD8 contributions remain unresolved. Pathologically expanded recipient clonotypes increased progressively from day 30 to day 180 as diversity fell.

Measured with immunoSEQ multiplex PCR; TCRdb has only the in-frame clones, and not every one. The data contain approximately 75,000 clones, about 93% of them singletons. As concerns this clone: Its antigen is not known.

Trimming cost V 6 bases and J 3 bases; bases outside gene matches: 5. CDR3 length: 14 amino acids. The germline CDR1 and CDR2 sequences are LNHNV and YYDKDF (reference sequence). The TCR sequence derives from a man aged 45-65 years in good health. Some clones in this sample may be carry-over from other donors' samples. The J gene is TRBJ2-3, the V gene TRBV15; TRBD1 agrees at 8 bases. Sequenced material: peripheral blood mononuclear cells. The CDR3 DNA reads as TGTGCCACCAGGCAGGGGGCTGGTACAGATACGCAGTATTTT. It encodes CATRQGAGTDTQYF. The full variable domain, with the rest looked up from reference TRBV15 and TRBJ2-3, is DAMVIQNPRYQVTQFGKPVTLSCSQTLNHNVMYWYQQKSSQAPKLLFHYYDKDFNNEADTPDNFQSRRPNTSFCFLDIRSPGLGDTAMYLCATRQGAGTDTQYFGPGTRLTVL.